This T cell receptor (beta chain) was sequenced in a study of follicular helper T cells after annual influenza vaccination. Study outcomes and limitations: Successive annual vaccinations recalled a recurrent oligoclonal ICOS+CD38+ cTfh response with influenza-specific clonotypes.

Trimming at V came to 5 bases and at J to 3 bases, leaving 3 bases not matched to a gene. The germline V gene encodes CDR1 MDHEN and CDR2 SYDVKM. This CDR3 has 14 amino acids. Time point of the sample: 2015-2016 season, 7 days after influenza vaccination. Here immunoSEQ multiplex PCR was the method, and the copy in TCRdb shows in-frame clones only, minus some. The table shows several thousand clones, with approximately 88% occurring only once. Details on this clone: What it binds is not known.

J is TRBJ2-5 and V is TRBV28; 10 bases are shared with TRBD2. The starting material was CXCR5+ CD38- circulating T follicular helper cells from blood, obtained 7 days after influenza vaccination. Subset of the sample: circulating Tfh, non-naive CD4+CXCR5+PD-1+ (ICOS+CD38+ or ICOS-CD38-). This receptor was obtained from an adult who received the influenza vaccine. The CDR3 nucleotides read TGTGCCAGCAGTAAAACTAGCGGGAAAGAGACCCAGTACTTC. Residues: CASSKTSGKETQYF. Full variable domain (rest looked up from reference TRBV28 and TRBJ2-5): DVKVTQSSRYLVKRTGEKVFLECVQDMDHENMFWYRQDPGLGLRLIYFSYDVKMKEKGDIPEGYSVSREKKERFSLILESASTNQTSMYLCASSKTSGKETQYFGPGTRLLVL.